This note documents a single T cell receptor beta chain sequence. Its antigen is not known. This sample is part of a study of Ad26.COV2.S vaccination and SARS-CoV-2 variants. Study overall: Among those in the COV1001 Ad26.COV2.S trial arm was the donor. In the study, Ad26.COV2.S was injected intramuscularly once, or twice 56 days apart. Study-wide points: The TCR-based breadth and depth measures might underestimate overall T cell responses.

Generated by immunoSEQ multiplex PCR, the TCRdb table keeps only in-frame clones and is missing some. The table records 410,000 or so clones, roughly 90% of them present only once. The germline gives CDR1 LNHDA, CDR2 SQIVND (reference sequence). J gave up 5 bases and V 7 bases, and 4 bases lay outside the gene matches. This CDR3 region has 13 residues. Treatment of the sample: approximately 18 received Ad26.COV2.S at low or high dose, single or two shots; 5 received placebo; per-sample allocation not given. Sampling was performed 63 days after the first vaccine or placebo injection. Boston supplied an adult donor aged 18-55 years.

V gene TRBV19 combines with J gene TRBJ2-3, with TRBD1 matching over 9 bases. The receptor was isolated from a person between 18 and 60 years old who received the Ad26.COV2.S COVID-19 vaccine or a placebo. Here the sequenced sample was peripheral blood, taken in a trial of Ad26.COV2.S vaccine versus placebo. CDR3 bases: TGTGCCAGTAAACAGGGGGCAGAAGATACGCAGTATTTT. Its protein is CASKQGAEDTQYF.